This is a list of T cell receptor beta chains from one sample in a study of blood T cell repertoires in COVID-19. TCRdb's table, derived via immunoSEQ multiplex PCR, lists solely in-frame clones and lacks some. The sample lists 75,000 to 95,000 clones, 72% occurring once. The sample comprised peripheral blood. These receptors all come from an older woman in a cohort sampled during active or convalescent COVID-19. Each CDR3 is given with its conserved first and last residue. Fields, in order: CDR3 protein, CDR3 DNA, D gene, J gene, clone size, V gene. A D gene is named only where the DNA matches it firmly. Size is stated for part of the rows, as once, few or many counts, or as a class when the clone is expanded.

CDR3 protein: CASSQGTSYGSYNSPLHF
CDR3 DNA: TGTGCCAGCTCACAGGGGACATCATACGGCTCCTATAATTCACCCCTCCACTTT
D gene: .
J gene: TRBJ1-6
clone size: .
V gene: TRBV18

CDR3 protein: CASSYGPKDSPLHF
CDR3 DNA: TGTGCCAGCAGTTATGGGCCAAAAGATTCACCCCTCCACTTT
D gene: .
J gene: TRBJ1-6
clone size: few
V gene: TRBV6-5

CDR3 protein: CASSPANGGVNTEAFF
CDR3 DNA: TGTGCCAGCTCACCTGCTAACGGGGGGGTGAACACTGAAGCTTTCTTT
D gene: .
J gene: TRBJ1-1
clone size: few
V gene: TRBV18

CDR3 protein: CASSLTSGGVNEQFF
CDR3 DNA: TGTGCCAGTAGCCTGACTAGCGGGGGGGTCAATGAGCAGTTCTTC
D gene: TRBD2
J gene: TRBJ2-1
clone size: .
V gene: TRBV19

CDR3 protein: CASSLMARVGFHEQYF
CDR3 DNA: TGTGCCAGCAGCTTAATGGCGCGGGTGGGTTTCCACGAGCAGTACTTC
D gene: .
J gene: TRBJ2-7
clone size: .
V gene: TRBV5-6

CDR3 protein: CASSPRGQANEKLFF
CDR3 DNA: TGTGCCAGCAGCCCTCGAGGACAGGCTAATGAAAAACTGTTTTTT
D gene: TRBD1
J gene: TRBJ1-4
clone size: once
V gene: TRBV9

CDR3 protein: CASSSGQGGDYGYTF
CDR3 DNA: TGTGCCAGCAGTTCCGGACAGGGGGGGGACTATGGCTACACCTTC
D gene: TRBD1
J gene: TRBJ1-2
clone size: .
V gene: TRBV5-8

CDR3 protein: CASSIVGGAGALYNEQFF
CDR3 DNA: TGTGCCAGTAGTATAGTGGGAGGGGCGGGGGCCCTCTACAATGAGCAGTTCTTC
D gene: .
J gene: TRBJ2-1
clone size: .
V gene: TRBV19

CDR3 protein: CASSHRGNQPQHF
CDR3 DNA: TGTGCCAGCAGCCACAGGGGCAATCAGCCCCAGCATTTT
D gene: .
J gene: TRBJ1-5
clone size: .
V gene: TRBV11-2

CDR3 protein: CAISPGRETQYF
CDR3 DNA: TGTGCCATCAGTCCGGGAAGGGAGACCCAGTACTTC
D gene: .
J gene: TRBJ2-5
clone size: many
V gene: TRBV10-3